The entry below gives a single TCR beta chain sequence along with its context. The data are from a study of blood T cell repertoires in COVID-19. On the study more broadly: The United States, Italy and Spain supplied acute and convalescent COVID-19 samples. PBMCs, B-cell-depleted T cells, or T cells were the source of the cDNA or gDNA that made up the material.

V gave up 4 bases and J gave up 5 bases, with 15 bases separating them. The CDR3 is 15 amino acids. CDR1 is SGHNT and CDR2 is YYREEE in the germline V gene (reference sequence). Methods used by the authors: From reference gene primer amplification, estimates of nucleated cell counts were derived. Libraries were prepared by immunoSEQ multiplex PCR; TCRdb keeps only in-frame clonotypes and omits some of them. For V, J and clone size, that table is used; D and trimming come from the DNA. The sample includes 190,000 or so clones, 70% to 80% of them seen just once. The chain couples TRBV5-4 to TRBJ1-4; D gene ambiguous. The receptor was derived from a man in his fifties or sixties who had recovered from COVID-19. Material for sequencing was peripheral blood. CDR3 nucleotides: TGTGCCAGCAGCGATTCACAGAACGTAAATGAAAAACTGTTTTTT. Encoded protein: CASSDSQNVNEKLFF.